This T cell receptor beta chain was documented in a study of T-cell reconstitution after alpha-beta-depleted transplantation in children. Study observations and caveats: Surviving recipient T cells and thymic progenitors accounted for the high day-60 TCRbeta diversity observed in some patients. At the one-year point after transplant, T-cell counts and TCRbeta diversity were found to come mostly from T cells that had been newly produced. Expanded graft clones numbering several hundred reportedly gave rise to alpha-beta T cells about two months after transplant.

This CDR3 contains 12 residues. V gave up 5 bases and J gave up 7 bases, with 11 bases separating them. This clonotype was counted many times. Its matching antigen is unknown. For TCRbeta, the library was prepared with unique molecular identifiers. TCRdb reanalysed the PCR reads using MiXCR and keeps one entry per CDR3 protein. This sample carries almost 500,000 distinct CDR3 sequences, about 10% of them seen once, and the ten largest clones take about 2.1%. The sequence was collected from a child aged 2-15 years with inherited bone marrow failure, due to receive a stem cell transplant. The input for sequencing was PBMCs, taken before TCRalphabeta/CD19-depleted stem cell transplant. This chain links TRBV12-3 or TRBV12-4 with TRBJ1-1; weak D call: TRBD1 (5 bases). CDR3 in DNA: TGTGCCAGCAGTCCGGGACCGTATGAAGCTTTCTTT. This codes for CASSPGPYEAFF.